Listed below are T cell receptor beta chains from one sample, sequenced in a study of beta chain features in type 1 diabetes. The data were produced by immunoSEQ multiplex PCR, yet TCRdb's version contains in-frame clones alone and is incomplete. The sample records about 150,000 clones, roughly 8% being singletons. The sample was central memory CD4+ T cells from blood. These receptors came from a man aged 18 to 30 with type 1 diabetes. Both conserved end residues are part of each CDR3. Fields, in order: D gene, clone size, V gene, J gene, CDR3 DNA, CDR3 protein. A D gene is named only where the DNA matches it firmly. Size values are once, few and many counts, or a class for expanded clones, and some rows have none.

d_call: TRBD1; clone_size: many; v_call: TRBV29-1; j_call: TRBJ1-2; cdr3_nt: TGCAGCGTTGAGCCGGGACAGGTCTATGGCTACACCTTC; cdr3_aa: CSVEPGQVYGYTF
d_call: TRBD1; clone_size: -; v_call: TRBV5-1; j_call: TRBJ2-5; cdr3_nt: TGCGCCAGCAGCATTGGACAGGGGTCGCGGGAAGAGACCCAGTACTTC; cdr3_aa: CASSIGQGSREETQYF
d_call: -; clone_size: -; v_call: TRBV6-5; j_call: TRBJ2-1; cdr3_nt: TGTGCCAGCTCCAAAGCGGTGGCCAATGAGCAGTTCTTC; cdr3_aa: CASSKAVANEQFF
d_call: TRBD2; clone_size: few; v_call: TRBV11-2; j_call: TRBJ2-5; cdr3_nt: TGTGCCAGCAGCTCCGGTCAAGCGGGGGTGGGGGAGACCCAGTACTTC; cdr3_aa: CASSSGQAGVGETQYF
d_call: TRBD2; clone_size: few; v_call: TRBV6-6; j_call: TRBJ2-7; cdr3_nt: TGTGCCAGCACCGTGGGGACTAGTGAGGGCTACGAGCAGTACTTC; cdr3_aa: CASTVGTSEGYEQYF
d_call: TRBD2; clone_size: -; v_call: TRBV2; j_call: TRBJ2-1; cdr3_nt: TGTGCCAGCAGGAAAGGGACTAGCGGGAGCTATGAGCAGTTCTTC; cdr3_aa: CASRKGTSGSYEQFF
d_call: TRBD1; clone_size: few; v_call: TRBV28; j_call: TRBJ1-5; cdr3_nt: TGTGCCAGCAATGTAGGAGGGGGCGCGAATCAGCCCCAGCATTTT; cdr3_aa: CASNVGGGANQPQHF
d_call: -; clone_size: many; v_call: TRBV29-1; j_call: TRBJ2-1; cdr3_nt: TGCAGCGTTTCTAGCTGGGGCTACAATGAGCAGTTCTTC; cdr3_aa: CSVSSWGYNEQFF
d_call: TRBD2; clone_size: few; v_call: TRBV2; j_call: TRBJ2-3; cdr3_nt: TGTGCCAGCAGTCCCCCCGGACTAGCCAATACGCAGTATTTT; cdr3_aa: CASSPPGLANTQYF
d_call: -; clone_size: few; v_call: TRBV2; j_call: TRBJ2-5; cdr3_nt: TGTGCCAGCAGTGCAGACAGAAACCAAGAGACCCAGTACTTC; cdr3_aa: CASSADRNQETQYF
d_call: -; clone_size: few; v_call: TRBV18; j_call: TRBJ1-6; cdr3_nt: TGTGCCAGCTCAGCGACAGCAGGGAATAATTCACCCCTCCACTTT; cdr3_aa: CASSATAGNNSPLHF
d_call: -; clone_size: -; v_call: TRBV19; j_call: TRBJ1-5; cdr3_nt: TGTGCCAGTAGTATGTGGGAGGTGCAGCCCCAGCATTTT; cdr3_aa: CASSMWEVQPQHF
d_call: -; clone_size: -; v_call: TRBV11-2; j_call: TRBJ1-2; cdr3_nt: TGTGCCAGCAGTCTGCCCCAGGTTATCGTCTATGGCTACACCTTC; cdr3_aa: CASSLPQVIVYGYTF
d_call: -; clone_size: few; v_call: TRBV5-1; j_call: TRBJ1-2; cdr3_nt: TGCGCCAGCAGCTTGGAAGCCAACTATGGCTACACCTTC; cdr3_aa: CASSLEANYGYTF
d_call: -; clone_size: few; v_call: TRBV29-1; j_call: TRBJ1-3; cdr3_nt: TGCAGCGTTGCGCGACATGGAAACACCATATATTTT; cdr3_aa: CSVARHGNTIYF
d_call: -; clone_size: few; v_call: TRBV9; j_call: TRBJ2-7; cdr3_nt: TGTGCCAGCAGCGTAGGAGACAGGATCTACTACGAGCAGTACTTC; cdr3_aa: CASSVGDRIYYEQYF
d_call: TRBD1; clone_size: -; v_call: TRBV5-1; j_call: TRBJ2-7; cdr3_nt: TGCGCCAGCAGCCGGGGGACAGGCTCCAAAATATCCTACGAGCAGTACTTC; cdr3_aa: CASSRGTGSKISYEQYF
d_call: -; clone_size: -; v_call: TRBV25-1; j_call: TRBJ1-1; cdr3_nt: TGTGCCAGCAGTCAAACGGAAGTAGGGGACACTGAAGCTTTCTTT; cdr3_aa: CASSQTEVGDTEAFF
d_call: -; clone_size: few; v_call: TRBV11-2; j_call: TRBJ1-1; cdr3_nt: TGTGCCAGCAGCGCGTACGGGGGTGTGACTGAAGCTTTCTTT; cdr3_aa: CASSAYGGVTEAFF
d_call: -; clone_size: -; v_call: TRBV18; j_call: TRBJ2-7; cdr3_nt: TGTGCCAGCTCACCCACCCCGGACACCCACGAGCAGTACTTC; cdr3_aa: CASSPTPDTHEQYF
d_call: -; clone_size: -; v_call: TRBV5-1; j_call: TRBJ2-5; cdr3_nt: TGCGCCAGCAGCTTTGGGACAACTCAGACCCAGTACTTC; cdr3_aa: CASSFGTTQTQYF
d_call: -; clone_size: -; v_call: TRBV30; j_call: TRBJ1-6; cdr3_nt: TGTGCCTGGAGTGATGCAGGATTCTATAATTCACCCCTCCACTTT; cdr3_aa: CAWSDAGFYNSPLHF
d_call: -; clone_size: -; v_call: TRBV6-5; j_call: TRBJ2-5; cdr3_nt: TGTGCCAGCAGTTATCTCCCGGCAGGAAAAGAGACCCAGTACTTC; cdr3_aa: CASSYLPAGKETQYF
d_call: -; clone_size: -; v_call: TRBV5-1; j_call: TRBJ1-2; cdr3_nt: TGCGCCAGCAGCTTGAAAGGCACGGGGAGCGGCTACACCTTC; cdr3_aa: CASSLKGTGSGYTF
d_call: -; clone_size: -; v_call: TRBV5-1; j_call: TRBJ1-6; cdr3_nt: TGCGCCAGCAGCTCAGCAGGGAACAGGAATTCACCCCTCCACTTT; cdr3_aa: CASSSAGNRNSPLHF
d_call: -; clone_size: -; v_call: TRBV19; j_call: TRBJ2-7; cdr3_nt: TGTGCCAGTAGCCAGGGAACCTACGAGCAGTACTTC; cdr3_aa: CASSQGTYEQYF
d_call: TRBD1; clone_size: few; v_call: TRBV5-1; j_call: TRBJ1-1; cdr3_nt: TGCGCCAGCAGCTTACTAACAGGGGGCGAAGGGGAAGCTTTCTTT; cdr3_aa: CASSLLTGGEGEAFF
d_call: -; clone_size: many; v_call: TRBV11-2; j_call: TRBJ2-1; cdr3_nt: TGTGCCAGCAGCCCGTACAGGGGGAGGGGTGAGCAGTTCTTC; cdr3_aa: CASSPYRGRGEQFF
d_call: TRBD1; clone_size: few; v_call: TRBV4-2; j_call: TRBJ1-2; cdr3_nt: TGTGCCAGCAGCCACGACAGGGCTCCCGGCTACACCTTC; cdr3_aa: CASSHDRAPGYTF
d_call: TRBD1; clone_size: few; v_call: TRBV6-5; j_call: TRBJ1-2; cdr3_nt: TGTGCCAGCGGACAGGGCTATGGCTACACCTTC; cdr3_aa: CASGQGYGYTF
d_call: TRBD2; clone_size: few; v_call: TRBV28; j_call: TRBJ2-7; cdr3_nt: TGTGCCAGCAGTTTCTCCAATTGGAAGGGCGGGAGGGCCTCCGAGCAGTACTTC; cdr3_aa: CASSFSNWKGGRASEQYF
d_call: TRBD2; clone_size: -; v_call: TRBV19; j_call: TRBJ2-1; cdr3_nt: TGTGCCAGTAGTCGAGCGGGGTTCTACAATGAGCAGTTCTTC; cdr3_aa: CASSRAGFYNEQFF
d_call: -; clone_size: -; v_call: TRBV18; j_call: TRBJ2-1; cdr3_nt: TGTGCCAGCTCGCAACTCGTCGATGAGCAGTTCTTC; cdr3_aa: CASSQLVDEQFF
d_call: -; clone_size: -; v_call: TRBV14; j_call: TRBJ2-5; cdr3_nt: TGTGCCAGCAGCCACATTGGACAGTTCCAAGAGACCCAGTACTTC; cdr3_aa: CASSHIGQFQETQYF
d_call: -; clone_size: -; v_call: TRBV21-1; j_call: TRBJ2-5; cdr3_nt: TGTGCCAGCAGCAAAGAGGAGACTTTGCAAGAGACCCAGTACTTC; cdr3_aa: CASSKEETLQETQYF
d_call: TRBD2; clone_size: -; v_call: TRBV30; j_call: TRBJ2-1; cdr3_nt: TGTGCCTGGAGTCCCGGGACTAGCGTATACAATGAGCAGTTCTTC; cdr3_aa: CAWSPGTSVYNEQFF
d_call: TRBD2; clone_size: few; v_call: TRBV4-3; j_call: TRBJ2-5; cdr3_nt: TGCGCCAGCAGCCGCGACGGCGGGGGGAAGAAGACCCAGTACTTC; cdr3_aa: CASSRDGGGKKTQYF
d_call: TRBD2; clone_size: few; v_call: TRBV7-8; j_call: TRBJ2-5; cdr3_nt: TGTGCCAGCGGCGGTAGTTCGCTAGCGGGGGGAGAGACCCAGTACTTC; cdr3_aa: CASGGSSLAGGETQYF
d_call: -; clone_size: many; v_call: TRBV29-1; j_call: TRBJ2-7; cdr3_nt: TGCAGCAAATTGGACAGACCTCGCTACGAGCAGTACTTC; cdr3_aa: CSKLDRPRYEQYF
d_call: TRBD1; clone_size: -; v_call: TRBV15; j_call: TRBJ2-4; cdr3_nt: TGTGCCACCAGCACCGGACAGGGCGACAAAAACATTCAGTACTTC; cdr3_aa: CATSTGQGDKNIQYF
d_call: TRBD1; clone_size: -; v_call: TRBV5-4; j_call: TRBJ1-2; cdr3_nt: TGTGCCAGCAGCTCCGCACAGGGGGGCTATGGCTACACCTTC; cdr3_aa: CASSSAQGGYGYTF
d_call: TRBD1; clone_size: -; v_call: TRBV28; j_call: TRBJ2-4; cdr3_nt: TGTGCCACTAGGGACAGGGGGCGATCCAAAAACATTCAGTACTTC; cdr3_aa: CATRDRGRSKNIQYF
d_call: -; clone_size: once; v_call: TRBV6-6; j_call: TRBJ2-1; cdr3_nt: TGTGCCAGCAGTTATGGGCACTCCACTTACAATGAGCAGTTCTTC; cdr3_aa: CASSYGHSTYNEQFF
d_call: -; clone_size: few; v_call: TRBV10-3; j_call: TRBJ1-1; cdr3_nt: TGTGCCATCAGTGATTCTACGGGGGACACTGAAGCTTTCTTT; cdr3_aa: CAISDSTGDTEAFF
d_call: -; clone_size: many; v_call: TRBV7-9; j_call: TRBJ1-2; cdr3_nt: TGTGCCAGCAGCCCCGACGGGGGGACGACATATGGCTACACCTTC; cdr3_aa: CASSPDGGTTYGYTF
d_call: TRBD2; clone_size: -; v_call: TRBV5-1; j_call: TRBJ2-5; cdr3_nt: TGCGCCAGCAGCTTTGGACTAGCGGGAGCCTCGAGAGAGACCCAGTACTTC; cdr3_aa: CASSFGLAGASRETQYF
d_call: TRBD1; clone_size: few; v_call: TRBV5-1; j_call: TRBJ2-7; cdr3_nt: TGCGCCAGCAGCTTTTCCTGGACAGGAGACTACGAGCAGTACTTC; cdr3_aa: CASSFSWTGDYEQYF
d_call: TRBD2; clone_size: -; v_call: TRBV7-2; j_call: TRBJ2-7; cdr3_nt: TGTGCCAGCAGCTTAGCGGGGGGGTCCAGCTACGAGCAGTACTTC; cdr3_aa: CASSLAGGSSYEQYF
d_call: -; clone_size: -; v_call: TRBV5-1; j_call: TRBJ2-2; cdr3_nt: TGCGCCAGCAGCTTTGGAGTAGACACCGGGGAGCTGTTTTTT; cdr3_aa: CASSFGVDTGELFF
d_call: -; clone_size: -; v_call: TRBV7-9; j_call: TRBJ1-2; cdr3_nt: TGTGCCAGCAGCAGAGAGGTGGACTACAATGGCTACACCTTC; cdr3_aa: CASSREVDYNGYTF
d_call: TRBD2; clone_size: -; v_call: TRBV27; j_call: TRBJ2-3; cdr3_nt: TGTGGAACGGGCGGGAGGGAGGGAGATACGCAGTATTTT; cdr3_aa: CGTGGREGDTQYF
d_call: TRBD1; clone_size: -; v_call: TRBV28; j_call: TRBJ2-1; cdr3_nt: TGTGCCAGCAGACCGGGACAGGGCAATGAGCAGTTCTTC; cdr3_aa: CASRPGQGNEQFF
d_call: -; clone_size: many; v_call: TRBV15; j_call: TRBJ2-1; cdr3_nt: TGTGCCACCAGCAGAGATCTGGCGGACAATGAGCAGTTCTTC; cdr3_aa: CATSRDLADNEQFF